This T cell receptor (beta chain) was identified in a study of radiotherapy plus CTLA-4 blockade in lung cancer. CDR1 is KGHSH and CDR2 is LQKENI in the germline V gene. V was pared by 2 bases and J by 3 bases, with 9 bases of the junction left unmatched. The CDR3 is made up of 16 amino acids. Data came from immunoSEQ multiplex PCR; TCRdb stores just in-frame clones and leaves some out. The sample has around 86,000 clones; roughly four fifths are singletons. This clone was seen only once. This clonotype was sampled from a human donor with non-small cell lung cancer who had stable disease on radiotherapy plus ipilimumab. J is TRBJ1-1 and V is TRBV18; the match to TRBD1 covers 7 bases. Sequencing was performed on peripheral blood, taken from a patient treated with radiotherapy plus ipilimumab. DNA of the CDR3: TGTGCCAGCTCACCAGTAGGGGGCAGAAGAGACACTGAAGCTTTCTTT. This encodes CASSPVGGRRDTEAFF.